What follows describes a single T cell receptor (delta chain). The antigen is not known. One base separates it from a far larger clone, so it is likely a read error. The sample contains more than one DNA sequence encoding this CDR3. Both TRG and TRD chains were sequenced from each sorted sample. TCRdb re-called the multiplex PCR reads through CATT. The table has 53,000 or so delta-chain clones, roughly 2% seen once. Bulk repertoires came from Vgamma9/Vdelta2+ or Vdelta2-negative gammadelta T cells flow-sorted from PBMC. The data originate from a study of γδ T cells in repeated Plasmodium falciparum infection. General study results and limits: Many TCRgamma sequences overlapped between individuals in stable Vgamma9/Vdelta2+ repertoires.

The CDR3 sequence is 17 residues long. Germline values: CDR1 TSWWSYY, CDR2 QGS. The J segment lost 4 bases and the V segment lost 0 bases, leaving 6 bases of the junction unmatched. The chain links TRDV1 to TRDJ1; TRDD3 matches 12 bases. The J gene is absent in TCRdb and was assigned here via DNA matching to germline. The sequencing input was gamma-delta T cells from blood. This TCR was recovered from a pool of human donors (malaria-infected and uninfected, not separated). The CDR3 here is CALGELRWGIRYDKLIF. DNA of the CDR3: TGTGCTCTTGGGGAACTTCGCTGGGGGATACGCTACGATAAACTCATCTTT.